This T cell receptor (beta chain) was sequenced for a study of T-cell memory formation after mild COVID-19. There are a few counts of this clonotype. TCRdb ran MiXCR on the 5' RACE reads and lists one entry per CDR3 protein. The sample carries around 250,000 distinct CDR3 sequences, 15% to 20% recorded once. With V trimmed by 0 bases and J by 6 bases, 5 bases remained unmatched. CDR3 length: 15 residues. CDR1 and CDR2 from the germline V gene are SGHRS and YFSETQ. The sequence was collected from a man younger than 35 who had mild COVID-19 (a few samples of this study predate the infection). Cell type and time point are not known. The sequenced sample consisted of PBMCs or a T cell subset sorted from them (not recorded which). This chain links TRBV5-1 with TRBJ2-1; the match to TRBD1 covers 8 bases. The CDR3 DNA sequence: TGCGCCAGCAGCTTGGGGCAGGGGGCGGGCAATGAGCAGTTCTTC. It is translated as CASSLGQGAGNEQFF.